One sample yielded the 21 T cell receptor beta chains listed below, sequenced in a study of early T cells in non-severe SARS-CoV-2 infection. MiXCR, run by TCRdb on the 5' RACE reads, gives a single entry per CDR3 protein. The data show about 26,000 distinct CDR3 sequences, 4% to 4.5% seen once. The source material was whole blood. The source is an adult who was a healthcare worker with PCR-confirmed SARS-CoV-2 infection or an uninfected control (not recorded which).

This clonotype occurred many times. This chain joins TRBV20-1 and TRBJ2-2; 9 bases are a match to TRBD2. V trimming: 7 bases; J trimming: 3 bases; junction bases outside the gene matches: 3. Germline assignment: CDR1 DFQATT and CDR2 SNEGSKA (reference sequence). CDR3 length: 13 amino acids. CDR3 nucleotides: TGCAGTGTCAAGCGGGAGGACACCGGGGAGCTGTTTTTT. As protein: CSVKREDTGELFF.

The sample holds many counts of this clonotype. The chain joins TRBV6-1 to TRBJ2-1, with 8 bases lining up with TRBD2. Germline V gives CDR1 MNHNS, CDR2 SASEGT. The CDR3 runs 15 residues. The J segment lost 4 bases and the V segment lost 7 bases, leaving 9 bases of the junction unmatched. Here the CDR3 reads CASTQGGGRYNEQFF. CDR3 in DNA: TGTGCCAGCACCCAAGGAGGCGGGAGGTACAATGAGCAGTTCTTC.

This clonotype has at least ten counts. This chain uses TRBV11-2 with TRBJ2-7; no reliable D call. The CDR3 runs 15 residues. Germline CDR1 and CDR2: SGHAT and FQNNGV. V lost 5 bases and J 0 bases, leaving 14 bases between the germline ends. The DNA of the CDR3 is TGTGCCAGCAGCCCGCGGATTGACGGCTCCTACGAGCAGTACTTC. Protein sequence: CASSPRIDGSYEQYF.

By proportion, this clonotype is medium-sized (0.01 to 0.1%). This CDR3 is CATHTWGEQGSTEAFF. CDR3 nucleotide sequence: TGTGCCACCCACACCTGGGGCGAACAGGGAAGCACTGAAGCTTTCTTT. The J gene is TRBJ1-1, the V gene TRBV27; D possibly corresponds to TRBD1 (6 bases). V dropped 10 bases and J dropped 4 bases, with 25 bases sitting between them. This CDR3 is 16 amino acids long. Germline CDR1 and CDR2: MNHEY and SMNVEV (reference sequence).

Note on this clonotype: A read error may produce the germline difference seen at one junction end. The chain uses TRBV12-3 or TRBV12-4 and TRBJ2-5, with 10 bases identical to TRBD2. This CDR3 is 15 amino acids long. CDR3 region: CASSLAGEGQETQYF. In DNA, the CDR3 is TGTGCCAGCAGTCTAGCGGGAGAGGGCCAAGAGACCCAGTACTTC.

This clonotype was observed at least ten times. The chain joins TRBV25-1 to TRBJ1-2, with D unresolved. V shed 0 bases and J shed 4 bases, with 15 bases lying between them. The CDR3 runs 16 residues. Looked up from germline, CDR1 is MGHDK and CDR2 is SYGVNS. The CDR3: CASSEYTVSPTYGYTF. As DNA, the CDR3 is TGTGCCAGCAGTGAATACACAGTATCCCCGACCTATGGCTACACCTTC.

Many counts were recorded for this clonotype. V and J are TRBV7-6 and TRBJ1-5; D ambiguous. The CDR3 extends over 17 amino acids. V was shortened by 2 bases and J by 2 bases, with 16 bases between the two germline ends. Germline V gene data show CDR1 as SGHVS and CDR2 as FNYEAQ. The CDR3 is CASSLIEPAQGNQPQHF. The CDR3 region has the DNA TGTGCCAGCAGCTTAATTGAGCCCGCGCAAGGCAATCAGCCCCAGCATTTT.

The V and J genes are TRBV13 and TRBJ2-6, with D possibly matching TRBD1 (5 bases). Germline CDR1 is PRHDT and CDR2 is FYEKMQ (reference sequence). Trimming removed 4 bases from V and 4 bases from J, with 8 bases in between. This CDR3 is built from 14 residues. The CDR3 region is CASSSGFGANVLTF. The CDR3 nucleotides are TGTGCCAGCAGCTCAGGGTTCGGGGCCAACGTCCTGACTTTC.

This clonotype was seen repeatedly, ten times or more. The chain couples TRBV14 to TRBJ1-1; TRBD1 agrees at 8 bases. Germline V gene sequence: CDR1 SGHDN, CDR2 FVKESK. J lost 5 bases, V lost 3 bases, and 2 bases had no gene match. This CDR3 is built from 13 residues. The CDR3 nucleotides are TGTGCCAGCAGCCACAGGGGGCGTACTGAAGCTTTCTTT. It encodes CASSHRGRTEAFF.

This clonotype qualifies as medium-sized. This chain links TRBV7-9 with TRBJ2-7, with 15 bases aligning to TRBD2. Germline V gives CDR1 SEHNR, CDR2 FQNEAQ (reference sequence). With 6 bases clipped from V and 3 bases from J, the junction kept 9 bases outside the gene matches. The CDR3 loop spans 17 amino acids. CDR3 DNA sequence: TGTGCCAGCAGTCGACCGGGACTAGCGGGAGGAGGCTACGAGCAGTACTTC. It codes for CASSRPGLAGGGYEQYF.

This clonotype was seen at least ten times. The gene calls are TRBV20-1 and TRBJ2-5, with D perhaps TRBD2 (6 bases). CDR1 and CDR2 from the germline V gene are DFQATT and SNEGSKA (reference sequence). The CDR3 loop spans 13 amino acids. V lost 7 bases and J 1 base, leaving 13 bases between the germline ends. This CDR3 reads CSGGVAAQETQYF. CDR3 nucleotide sequence: TGCAGTGGGGGTGTAGCGGCCCAAGAGACCCAGTACTTC.

This clonotype has at least ten counts. The chain couples TRBV7-9 to TRBJ2-1; TRBD2 matches at 8 bases. The CDR3 covers 14 residues. Looked up from germline, CDR1 is SEHNR and CDR2 is FQNEAQ (reference sequence). V lost 6 bases to trimming and J lost 4 bases; unmatched junction nucleotides: 5. The DNA of the CDR3 is TGTGCCAGCAGTCTTACTAGCGGTTACAATGAGCAGTTCTTC. This gives the protein CASSLTSGYNEQFF.

Ten or more counts support this clonotype. This chain uses TRBV20-1 with TRBJ2-1; TRBD2 is a possible D gene (6 bases). The CDR3 is 13 residues long. V was clipped by 2 bases and J by 6 bases, with 11 bases between them. Germline V lookup: CDR1 DFQATT, CDR2 SNEGSKA (reference sequence). As DNA, the CDR3 is TGCAGTGCTAGAAGTGGGAGGTTCAATGAGCAGTTCTTC. It translates to CSARSGRFNEQFF.

This clonotype was seen at least ten times. V gene TRBV15 combines with J gene TRBJ2-7; tentatively, D is TRBD2 (5 bases). Germline V lookup: CDR1 LNHNV, CDR2 YYDKDF (reference sequence). This CDR3 is 13 amino acids long. V lost 0 bases and J 3 bases, leaving 6 bases between the germline ends. CDR3 region: CATSREAGYEQYF. The DNA for the CDR3 is TGTGCCACCAGCAGAGAGGCGGGCTACGAGCAGTACTTC.

J is TRBJ2-1 and V is TRBV10-2; D remains unclear. V was cut by 7 bases and J by 8 bases, with 12 bases left in between. The V gene's germline CDR1 is WSHSY and CDR2 SAAADI. The CDR3 is 12 residues long. For the CDR3, the DNA is TGCGCCAGCACCATGGACCACGATGAGCAGTTCTTC. Translating gives CASTMDHDEQFF.

A note on this clonotype: A read error is possible here, since a much larger clone lies one base away. The V call is TRBV30, the J call TRBJ1-5; 8 bases align to TRBD1. Trimming cost V 2 bases and J 7 bases; bases outside gene matches: 4. Germline V gene sequence: CDR1 GTSNPN, CDR2 SVGIG (reference sequence). CDR3 size: 13 residues. CDR3 protein: CAWSKRDRQPQHF. The DNA of the CDR3 is TGTGCCTGGAGTAAGAGGGACAGGCAGCCCCAGCATTTT.

This clonotype was counted at least ten times. The rearrangement links TRBV4-1 to TRBJ2-5; 9 bases agree with TRBD1. V lost 2 bases to trimming and J lost 3 bases; unmatched junction nucleotides: 10. Germline V gene sequence: CDR1 MGHRA, CDR2 YSYEKL. The CDR3 spans 17 residues. The CDR3 bases are TGCGCCAGCAGCCAAAAAGGGGGACAGGGCTCTGAAGAGACCCAGTACTTC. It encodes CASSQKGGQGSEETQYF.

This clonotype is medium-sized in the sample. This chain uses TRBV7-2 with TRBJ2-3; D perhaps matches TRBD1 (6 bases). The CDR3 contains 14 residues. Germline V CDR1 and CDR2: SGHTA, FQGNSA. Trimming left V 3 bases short and J 3 bases short, with 10 bases between. This chain's CDR3 is CASSFSQGTDTQYF. The DNA of the CDR3 is TGTGCCAGCAGCTTTAGCCAGGGGACAGATACGCAGTATTTT.

This clonotype was seen at least ten times. The V gene is TRBV20-1, the J gene TRBJ2-1; TRBD2 matches 9 bases. CDR3 length: 19 amino acids. V gave up 6 bases and J gave up 1 base; unmatched junction bases: 19. Germline CDR1 DFQATT, CDR2 SNEGSKA (reference sequence). The chain's CDR3 is CSALGREGRTRTSYNEQFF. The CDR3 DNA reads as TGCAGTGCCCTGGGGCGGGAGGGCCGCACTCGCACATCCTACAATGAGCAGTTCTTC.

This clonotype was counted many times. V is TRBV10-3 and J is TRBJ2-6; weak D call: TRBD1 (6 bases). The CDR3 is made up of 15 amino acids. The V end lost 8 bases, the J end lost 1 base, and 12 bases lay between the germline ends. The germline V gene encodes CDR1 ENHRY and CDR2 SYGVKD. The CDR3 sequence: CAISLGQSGANVLTF. The CDR3 DNA sequence: TGTGCCATCTCCCTTGGACAGTCTGGGGCCAACGTCCTGACTTTC.

This clonotype showed up many times. The chain combines TRBV5-5 with TRBJ2-7, with a weak D call TRBD2 (6 bases). In germline, CDR1 is SGHKS, CDR2 YYEKEE (reference sequence). The CDR3 spans 14 residues. V lost 4 bases, J lost 2 bases, and 13 bases lay in between. The CDR3 region is CASSQTRGAYEQYF. The DNA of the CDR3 is TGTGCCAGCAGCCAAACGCGGGGTGCCTACGAGCAGTACTTC.